These T cell receptor beta chains were read from a single sample in a study of multiple sclerosis patients with progressive multifocal leukoencephalopathy. Sequencing used immunoSEQ multiplex PCR; TCRdb keeps in-frame clones, though not all of them. Of fewer than 35,000 clones in the sample, about 89% were seen once. Specimen: PBMCs. All receptors derive from a human donor with multiple sclerosis. CDR3s include the opening cysteine and the closing phenylalanine or tryptophan. D genes are given only for firm matches. Only some rows state a clone size, as once, few, many or a class for expanded clones.

cdr3_nt,cdr3_aa,v_call,j_call,d_call,clone_size
TGTGCCAGCAGTTACCCTAGCTGGGATAATGGGGAGCAGTACTTC,CASSYPSWDNGEQYF,TRBV6-5,TRBJ2-7,NA,NA
TGTGCCAGCAGCTCTGGGGCCAACGTCCTGACTTTC,CASSSGANVLTF,TRBV2,TRBJ2-6,NA,NA
TGTGCCAGTAGTATGTCCCCGAGGGGGGTTTACGAGCAGTACTTC,CASSMSPRGVYEQYF,TRBV19,TRBJ2-7,NA,NA
TGTGCCAGTAGTAGACAGGGTTCTGAAGCTTTCTTT,CASSRQGSEAFF,TRBV19,TRBJ1-1,TRBD1,NA
TGTGCCAGCGGCCGGGACAGGCGCTACGAGCAGTACTTC,CASGRDRRYEQYF,TRBV27,TRBJ2-7,TRBD1,NA
TGTGCCAGCAGTTTGAGGGCCAGGGGCACAGATACGCAGTATTTT,CASSLRARGTDTQYF,TRBV28,TRBJ2-3,NA,NA
TGCGCCAGCAGGGGCCCGGACAGGGGGCACAATCAGCCCCAGCATTTT,CASRGPDRGHNQPQHF,TRBV10-1,TRBJ1-5,TRBD1,NA
TGTGCCAGCAGCGCCGAACTCACAAGTAACTATGGCTACACCTTC,CASSAELTSNYGYTF,TRBV7-2,TRBJ1-2,NA,few
TGTGCCAGCCGGGACTTACCCTACAATGAGCAGTTCTTC,CASRDLPYNEQFF,TRBV28,TRBJ2-1,NA,NA
TGCGCCAGCAGCCTAGAGACGAAGGGCAGATTGAACACTGAAGCTTTCTTT,CASSLETKGRLNTEAFF,TRBV4-3,TRBJ1-1,NA,NA
TGTGCCTGGAGTCCCCAATCGAGGTTTCCGTCCTACGAGCAGTACTTC,CAWSPQSRFPSYEQYF,TRBV30,TRBJ2-7,NA,NA
TGTGCCAGCAGTACCGGACGGTACACCGGGGAGCTGTTTTTT,CASSTGRYTGELFF,TRBV28,TRBJ2-2,NA,once
TGTGCCTGGAGTGTTAGGGGCCTGAAGACCCAGTACTTC,CAWSVRGLKTQYF,TRBV30,TRBJ2-5,NA,NA
TGTGCCAGCAGTCGGGGACTAGCCGGCACAGATACGCAGTATTTT,CASSRGLAGTDTQYF,TRBV6-1,TRBJ2-3,TRBD2,NA
TGTGCCAGTAGTGGCGGGAGGGCTTTTAATGAGCAGTTCTTC,CASSGGRAFNEQFF,TRBV19,TRBJ2-1,TRBD2,NA